Included here is one T cell receptor beta chain sequence, with context. CDR3 length: 17 residues. The ends were cut back, 0 bases at V and 4 bases at J, with 16 bases in the middle. Germline CDR1 is MNHNS and CDR2 is SASEGT. The sample comes from a study of cytomegalovirus exposure and HLA in healthy donors. Vbeta (60) and Jbeta (13) primers were used in the PCR. The protocol was immunoSEQ multiplex PCR, while the TCRdb copy is restricted to in-frame clones and leaves out a portion. The data contain some 130,000 clones, 65% to 85% of them singletons. The source of this sequence is a male donor in good health and CMV-seronegative. The chain carries TRBV6-1 and TRBJ1-3, with a possible D match to TRBD1 (6 bases). Source material: PBMCs. The CDR3 DNA is TGTGCCAGCAGTGAAGCGGGCGGGGGGCTACCCGGAAACACCATATATTTT. This translates into CASSEAGGGLPGNTIYF.